Each of the 29 T cell receptor beta chains below was sequenced from the same sample in a study of cytomegalovirus exposure and HLA in healthy donors. The study ran its PCR with 60 Vbeta and 13 Jbeta primers. Data came from immunoSEQ multiplex PCR; TCRdb stores just in-frame clones and leaves some out. The repertoire holds roughly 52,000 clones, with around three fifths as singletons. The sequenced sample consisted of PBMCs. These receptors originate from a human donor in good health.

This chain joins TRBV15 and TRBJ2-5; TRBD2 matches at 13 bases. The CDR3 sequence is 17 residues long. The ends lost 4 bases at V and 5 bases at J; junction bases unmatched: 10. Germline V gives CDR1 LNHNV, CDR2 YYDKDF (reference sequence). The CDR3 DNA sequence: TGTGCCACCAGCATGAGGGGACTAGCGGGGCCGGGGGAGACCCAGTACTTC. Translated, it gives CATSMRGLAGPGETQYF. Complete variable domain (other parts from reference TRBV15 and TRBJ2-5): DAMVIQNPRYQVTQFGKPVTLSCSQTLNHNVMYWYQQKSSQAPKLLFHYYDKDFNNEADTPDNFQSRRPNTSFCFLDIRSPGLGDTAMYLCATSMRGLAGPGETQYFGPGTRLLVL.

The chain joins TRBV4-2 to TRBJ2-3, with 15 bases lining up with TRBD2. The CDR3 has 17 amino acids. The germline V gene has CDR1 LGHNA and CDR2 YNFKEQ. V lost 4 bases, J lost 4 bases, and 6 bases stayed unmatched. CDR3 nucleotide sequence: TGTGCCAGCAGCCCGGGGACTAGCGGGGGGTGGGCAGATACGCAGTATTTT. Translating it yields CASSPGTSGGWADTQYF.

The chain employs TRBV18 and TRBJ2-7, with 7 bases lining up with TRBD1. The V and J ends lost 5 bases and 5 bases, in that order; junction bases with no gene match: 3. This CDR3 is 12 amino acids long. CDR1 is KGHSH, CDR2 LQKENI, per germline. The chain's CDR3 is CASSFDRDEQYF. In nucleotides, the CDR3 is TGTGCCAGCTCATTCGACAGGGACGAGCAGTACTTC.

The chain joins TRBV18 to TRBJ2-2; D not resolved. V lost 5 bases, J lost 4 bases, and 17 bases lay in between. Per the germline V gene, CDR1 is KGHSH and CDR2 is LQKENI. CDR3 length: 16 amino acids. CDR3 amino acids: CASSSRQLESTGELFF. The CDR3 region has the DNA TGTGCCAGCTCATCACGCCAATTAGAGAGCACCGGGGAGCTGTTTTTT.

The rearrangement joins TRBV5-1 to TRBJ1-2; TRBD1 matches 9 bases. The CDR3 length is 15 residues. Germline assignment: CDR1 SGHRS and CDR2 YFSETQ. Unmatched junction bases numbered 6, after V lost 4 bases and J lost 2 bases. The CDR3, as DNA: TGCGCCAGCAGCCCGTACGGACAGGGGAACTATGGCTACACCTTC. Amino acid sequence: CASSPYGQGNYGYTF.

This chain links TRBV27 with TRBJ2-7; D not certain. V was trimmed by 1 base and J by 3 bases, leaving 10 bases between them. The CDR3 loop spans 14 amino acids. Per germline, CDR1 MNHEY and CDR2 SMNVEV (reference sequence). CDR3 region: CASSLFHNSYEQYF. DNA for the CDR3: TGTGCCAGCAGTTTATTCCATAACAGCTACGAGCAGTACTTC.

The sample holds a few counts of this clone. V gene TRBV4-1 combines with J gene TRBJ1-1; D may be TRBD1 (5 bases). This CDR3 region has 14 residues. The germline CDR1 and CDR2 sequences are MGHRA and YSYEKL. V was shortened by 6 bases and J by 5 bases, with 16 bases between the two germline ends. CDR3 in amino acids: CASRRTLKLTEAFF. The DNA for the CDR3 is TGCGCCAGCAGAAGGACACTTAAGTTAACTGAAGCTTTCTTT.

This clone was observed a single time. The J gene is TRBJ1-1, the V gene TRBV5-1; TRBD1 matches 7 bases. Germline values: CDR1 SGHRS, CDR2 YFSETQ. Losses at the gene ends were 0 bases for V and 0 bases for J; bases not matched to a gene: 5. CDR3 length: 16 amino acids. DNA for the CDR3: TGCGCCAGCAGCTTGGCCTCGGGACAGATGAACACTGAAGCTTTCTTT. Translation: CASSLASGQMNTEAFF.

The V call is TRBV27, the J call TRBJ1-2, with TRBD1 matching over 7 bases. Germline CDR1 is MNHEY and CDR2 is SMNVEV (reference sequence). The CDR3 spans 14 residues. V lost 1 base, J lost 6 bases, and 5 bases stayed unmatched. The CDR3 DNA reads as TGTGCCAGCAGTTTATTGGCAGGGGGAGATGGCTACACCTTC. Translation gives CASSLLAGGDGYTF.

This clone was recorded a few times. The chain has TRBV6-5 and TRBJ2-5; the match to TRBD2 covers 9 bases. Germline loops: CDR1 MNHEY, CDR2 SVGAGI. V shed 2 bases, J shed 1 base, and the junction held 2 bases outside the gene matches. The CDR3 is 15 amino acids. The chain's CDR3 is CASSYGSGGQETQYF. As DNA, the CDR3 is TGTGCCAGCAGTTACGGTAGCGGGGGCCAAGAGACCCAGTACTTC.

In its sample, this clone was seen a few times. This chain joins TRBV7-9 and TRBJ2-7, with D maybe TRBD1 (6 bases). Germline V gives CDR1 SEHNR, CDR2 FQNEAQ (reference sequence). The V end lost 4 bases, the J end lost 5 bases, and 21 bases lay between the germline ends. CDR3 length equals 16 residues. The CDR3 nucleotides read TGTGCCAGCAGCTCCCTGGGGGCAGGGCTGGCCCACGAGCAGTACTTC. This gives the protein CASSSLGAGLAHEQYF.

As to this clone: One junction end does not reproduce the germline sequence, and a read error may be involved. V is TRBV4-2 and J is TRBJ1-2, with D possibly being TRBD1 (6 bases). The CDR3 runs 15 residues. In germline, CDR1 is LGHNA, CDR2 YNFKEQ. The CDR3 sequence is CASSQDKTGPYGYPF. The CDR3 bases are TGTGCCAGCAGCCAAGATAAAACAGGGCCCTATGGCTACCCCTTC.

The chain recombines TRBV5-1 with TRBJ1-1; TRBD1 is a possible D gene (6 bases). V was clipped by 3 bases and J by 10 bases, with 19 bases between them. Germline CDR1 and CDR2: SGHRS and YFSETQ. The CDR3 has 14 amino acids. CDR3 DNA: TGCGCCAGCAGCTCCGGGACATCCAAAGTAGGAGCTTTCTTT. Protein: CASSSGTSKVGAFF.

This chain joins TRBV6-4 and TRBJ2-7; possibly TRBD2 for D (6 bases). Trimming pared 5 bases from V and 8 bases from J, leaving 16 bases between. Germline V gives CDR1 MRHNA, CDR2 SNTAGT. This CDR3 contains 13 residues. The CDR3 sequence: CASSPTDGGQQYF. CDR3 sequence (DNA): TGTGCCAGCAGTCCCACGGACGGGGGACAGCAGTACTTC.

This chain links TRBV5-1 with TRBJ2-3; D call uncertain. CDR3 size: 16 residues. Per the germline V gene, CDR1 is SGHRS and CDR2 is YFSETQ. Trimming removed 0 bases at V and 0 bases at J, with 11 bases between. As DNA, the CDR3 is TGCGCCAGCAGCTTGGCCAGGCAGATTAGCACAGATACGCAGTATTTT. Translating gives CASSLARQISTDTQYF.

The V and J genes are TRBV30 and TRBJ2-1, with TRBD2 matching 8 bases. V trimming: 2 bases; J trimming: 4 bases; junction bases outside the gene matches: 4. CDR1 is GTSNPN, CDR2 SVGIG, per germline (reference sequence). This CDR3 is 14 amino acids long. The DNA for the CDR3 is TGTGCCTGGAGTAGGTCTAGCGGGTACAATGAGCAGTTCTTC. Translation: CAWSRSSGYNEQFF.

This clone was seen only once. V usage is TRBV10-3 and J usage is TRBJ2-7, with TRBD2 identical over 14 bases. The V gene end was trimmed by 10 bases and the J gene end by 4 bases; junction bases not matched to a gene: 3. This CDR3 is built from 13 residues. Per the germline V gene, CDR1 is ENHRY and CDR2 is SYGVKD. CDR3 coding DNA: TGTGCCACGGGACTAGCGGGGGAATACGAGCAGTACTTC. Protein sequence: CATGLAGEYEQYF.

This clone occurred a few times. Its ends do not fully match the called genes, so a read error is possible. Here the CDR3 reads CSSSPRGSSYEQYF. CDR3 coding DNA: TGTTCCAGCAGCCCAAGAGGGAGCTCCTACGAGCAGTACTTC. The chain carries TRBV7-9 and TRBJ2-7; D is possibly TRBD2 (5 bases). This CDR3 has 14 residues. Per germline, CDR1 SEHNR and CDR2 FQNEAQ (reference sequence).

This clone turned up a few times. The V gene is TRBV18, the J gene TRBJ1-2, with D tentatively TRBD1 (5 bases). Per the germline V gene, CDR1 is KGHSH and CDR2 is LQKENI. The CDR3 runs 14 residues. V lost 2 bases and J lost 3, with 10 bases in between. The CDR3 bases are TGTGCCAGCTCACCAGACAGTTCTCACTATGGCTACACCTTC. This gives the protein CASSPDSSHYGYTF.

This clone was seen a handful of times. V gene TRBV2 combines with J gene TRBJ1-2; perhaps TRBD1 as D (5 bases). This CDR3 has 14 residues. Germline CDR1 reads SNHLY; CDR2 reads FYNNEI. The V end lost 7 bases, the J end lost 8 bases, and 20 bases lay between the germline ends. CDR3: CASNPPARVGGYTF. The CDR3 DNA follows: TGTGCCAGCAACCCCCCGGCCAGGGTCGGGGGCTACACCTTC.

This clone was found a few times. The J gene is TRBJ2-3, the V gene TRBV7-3; 10 bases agree with TRBD2. This CDR3 is 14 amino acids long. Per germline, CDR1 SGHTA and CDR2 FQGTGA. Losses at the gene ends were 6 bases for V and 1 base for J; bases not matched to a gene: 1. The CDR3 here is CASSTSGGTDTQYF. The CDR3 DNA sequence: TGTGCCAGCAGTACTAGCGGGGGCACAGATACGCAGTATTTT. The whole variable domain, filled in from reference TRBV7-3 and TRBJ2-3, reads GAGVSQTPSNKVTEKGKYVELRCDPISGHTALYWYRQSLGQGPEFLIYFQGTGAADDSGLPNDRFFAVRPEGSVSTLKIQRTERGDSAVYLCASSTSGGTDTQYFGPGTRLTVL.

In this sample, this clone is medium-sized (0.01 to 0.1%). The chain's CDR3 is CASSQDSYEQYF. The CDR3 DNA follows: TGTGCCAGCAGCCAAGACAGCTACGAGCAGTACTTC. The V and J genes are TRBV4-2 and TRBJ2-7; D gene ambiguous. CDR3 length: 12 amino acids. The ends were cut back, 0 bases at V and 3 bases at J, with 3 bases in the middle. Germline CDR1 reads LGHNA; CDR2 reads YNFKEQ.

The V call is TRBV27, the J call TRBJ1-2, with 7 bases aligning to TRBD1. This CDR3 is 14 amino acids long. The J segment lost 3 bases and the V segment lost 4 bases, leaving 5 bases of the junction unmatched. Germline V gene sequence: CDR1 MNHEY, CDR2 SMNVEV (reference sequence). The CDR3 protein is CASSSAGTDYGYTF. The CDR3 nucleotides read TGTGCCAGCAGTTCAGCTGGGACAGACTATGGCTACACCTTC.

This clone was observed once. The chain links TRBV6-6 to TRBJ2-5, with 16 nucleotides matching TRBD2. The CDR3 is 16 residues long. The germline V gene has CDR1 MNHNY and CDR2 SVGAGI (reference sequence). Losses at the gene ends were 8 bases for V and 5 bases for J; bases not matched to a gene: 8. The CDR3 here is CASDGTSGGAWETQYF. The CDR3 coding sequence is TGTGCCAGCGACGGGACTAGCGGGGGGGCGTGGGAGACCCAGTACTTC.

This clone was detected only a few times. The rearrangement joins TRBV5-6 to TRBJ1-2; 7 bases agree with TRBD1. The ends lost 4 bases at V and 3 bases at J; junction bases unmatched: 12. Germline lookup yields CDR1 SGHDT and CDR2 YYEEEE. The CDR3 covers 16 residues. The CDR3 spells CASSLLVRDSDYGYTF. The CDR3, as DNA: TGTGCCAGCAGCCTCCTCGTACGGGACAGTGACTATGGCTACACCTTC.

In this sample, this clone turned up once. A junction end diverges from the germline sequence, so it may reflect a read error. CDR3 sequence: CASSLESRTGAHGYGYPF. The CDR3 bases are TGTGCCAGCAGCTTAGAGTCCCGGACAGGGGCCCATGGGTATGGCTACCCCTTC. V usage is TRBV7-2 and J usage is TRBJ1-2; 9 bases line up with TRBD1. The CDR3 loop spans 18 amino acids. Germline CDR1 SGHTA, CDR2 FQGNSA.

V usage is TRBV27 and J usage is TRBJ2-7; TRBD1 matches at 10 bases. Germline trimming cut 6 bases from V and 3 bases from J; bases unmatched to any gene: 8. The germline V gene has CDR1 MNHEY and CDR2 SMNVEV (reference sequence). The CDR3 runs 15 residues. For the CDR3, the DNA is TGTGCCAGCAGCCTCCTTAGGACAGGGGGCTACGAGCAGTACTTC. Translated: CASSLLRTGGYEQYF.

The CDR3 region has the DNA TGTGCCAGCAGCGTATCCGGGGTCTCTGAAGCTTTCTTT. Its translation is CASSVSGVSEAFF. This chain uses TRBV9 with TRBJ1-1; D not certain. V was trimmed by 1 base and J by 6 bases, leaving 10 bases between them. The germline CDR1 and CDR2 sequences are SGDLS and YYNGEE. The length of the CDR3 is 13 residues. The full variable domain, its missing parts supplied by reference TRBV9 and TRBJ1-1, is DSGVTQTPKHLITATGQRVTLRCSPRSGDLSVYWYQQSLDQGLQFLIQYYNGEERAKGNILERFSAQQFPDLHSELNLSSLELGDSALYFCASSVSGVSEAFFGQGTRLTVV.

The rearrangement links TRBV2 to TRBJ1-5; 8 bases agree with TRBD1. The CDR3 runs to 14 residues. Looked up from germline, CDR1 is SNHLY and CDR2 is FYNNEI. The V and J ends lost 6 bases and 4 bases, in that order; junction bases with no gene match: 5. The CDR3 sequence: CASRDRTGNQPQHF. The CDR3 DNA is TGTGCCAGCAGGGATAGGACAGGGAATCAGCCCCAGCATTTT. Supplemented by reference TRBV2 and TRBJ1-5, the full variable domain reads EPEVTQTPSHQVTQMGQEVILRCVPISNHLYFYWYRQILGQKVEFLVSFYNNEISEKSEIFDDQFSVERPDGSNFTLKIRSTKLEDSAMYFCASRDRTGNQPQHFGDGTRLSIL.